The 18 T cell receptor beta chains given below trace back to one sample, sequenced in a study of human T cells and chemical hapten exposure. Time point here: healthy volunteer bleed at 2 weeks. Unfractionated whole blood yielded total RNA. TCRdb reprocessed the RACE reads via MiXCR and lists one record per CDR3 protein. The table includes about 45,000 distinct CDR3 sequences, 3.5% to 4.5% detected once. The sample consisted of whole blood. The receptors were sampled from a human donor in good health. Some clones in this sample may be carry-over from other donors' samples.

The table lists this clonotype with many counts. The chain joins TRBV13 to TRBJ2-1, with 7 bases lining up with TRBD2. The CDR3 totals 17 residues. J gave up 7 bases and V 6 bases, and 18 bases lay outside the gene matches. CDR1 is PRHDT and CDR2 is FYEKMQ in the germline V gene (reference sequence). This CDR3 reads CASRFRVLREGGNEQFF. The CDR3 DNA reads TGTGCCAGCAGGTTTAGAGTCCTCAGGGAGGGTGGGAATGAGCAGTTCTTC.

The rearrangement links TRBV4-1 to TRBJ2-5; TRBD2 matches at 10 bases. Germline V CDR1 and CDR2: MGHRA, YSYEKL. After removal of 2 bases from V and 6 bases from J, the junction contained 6 bases not matched to a gene. This CDR3 comprises 15 residues. The CDR3 bases are TGCGCCAGCAGCCAACCTACTAGCGGGGATAAGACCCAGTACTTC. Translating gives CASSQPTSGDKTQYF.

The chain uses TRBV27 and TRBJ2-7; TRBD2 matches at 14 bases. The CDR3 is 13 residues long. Trimming cost V 8 bases and J 4 bases; bases outside gene matches: 1. Germline CDR1 and CDR2: MNHEY and SMNVEV (reference sequence). CDR3 bases: TGTGCCAGCGGGACTAGCGGGAGATACGAGCAGTACTTC. Protein product: CASGTSGRYEQYF.

The table lists this clonotype with many counts. The V gene is TRBV29-1, the J gene TRBJ1-1; 7 positions agree with TRBD1. CDR1 SQVTM and CDR2 ANQGSEA come from the germline V gene. J lost 3 bases, V lost 8 bases, and 9 bases had no gene match. The CDR3 contains 13 residues. This CDR3 reads CSITTGLYTEAFF. The CDR3 DNA follows: TGCAGCATTACGACAGGGCTGTACACTGAAGCTTTCTTT.

This clonotype was seen many times. The chain joins TRBV12-3 or TRBV12-4 to TRBJ2-2, with 9 bases fitting TRBD1. Trimming took 6 bases from V and 13 from J; bases not matched to a gene: 3. The length of the CDR3 is 11 residues. This CDR3 is CASRGQGGLFF. Here the CDR3 DNA reads TGTGCCAGCAGGGGACAGGGAGGGCTGTTTTTT.

This clonotype was seen many times. DNA of the CDR3: TGCAGTGCTACCAGCGGGCGGGACGGGCAGTACTTC. Encoded protein: CSATSGRDGQYF. The chain uses TRBV20-1 and TRBJ2-7; tentative D call: TRBD2 (6 bases). Trimming removed 4 bases at V and 9 bases at J, with 16 bases between. There are 12 residues in the CDR3. The germline CDR1 and CDR2 sequences are DFQATT and SNEGSKA (reference sequence).

This clonotype was found many times. The chain joins TRBV27 to TRBJ1-5; the match to TRBD1 covers 10 bases. The CDR3 runs to 15 residues. Per germline, CDR1 MNHEY and CDR2 SMNVEV (reference sequence). V dropped 5 bases and J dropped 7; count of bases not matched to a gene: 8. DNA of the CDR3: TGTGCCAGCAGTCCAAGACAGGGGGCTGGACAGCCCCAGCATTTT. It translates to CASSPRQGAGQPQHF.

V is TRBV14 and J is TRBJ1-1, with D hard to call. The germline V and J ends were trimmed by 2 bases and 3 bases, with 4 bases remaining between them. This CDR3 spans 12 amino acids. Germline V gene data show CDR1 as SGHDN and CDR2 as FVKESK. The CDR3 DNA reads as TGTGCCAGCAGCCAACCATACACTGAAGCTTTCTTT. Amino acids: CASSQPYTEAFF.

The sample holds many counts of this clonotype. This chain connects TRBV28 to TRBJ2-1; D is possibly TRBD2 (7 bases). Germline V CDR1 and CDR2: MDHEN, SYDVKM. CDR3 length: 15 amino acids. Trimming shortened V by 1 base and J by 8 bases, and 15 bases separated the two germline ends. The CDR3 is CASSLFVGGGDEQFF. CDR3 in DNA: TGTGCCAGCAGTTTATTCGTGGGAGGGGGGGATGAGCAGTTCTTC.

In its sample, this clonotype was seen many times. The chain carries TRBV11-2 and TRBJ2-4; D possibly corresponds to TRBD1 (5 bases). The CDR3 length is 14 residues. V was trimmed by 0 bases and J by 6 bases, leaving 9 bases between them. Germline V lookup: CDR1 SGHAT, CDR2 FQNNGV. CDR3 bases: TGTGCCAGCAGCTTAGAGGTGCAGGGAAACATTCAGTACTTC. It is translated as CASSLEVQGNIQYF.

This clonotype was picked up many times. An end of the junction differs from the germline gene, which may be a read error. The V call is TRBV6-6, the J call TRBJ1-6, with D uncertain. The CDR3 spans 16 residues. Germline values: CDR1 MNHNY, CDR2 SVGAGI (reference sequence). In nucleotides, the CDR3 is TGTGCCAGCAGCTACTCGCTGGACGGATCTAATTCACCCCTCCACTTT. Translation: CASSYSLDGSNSPLHF.

This clonotype has at least ten counts. The chain uses TRBV4-1 and TRBJ1-3; TRBD1 matches 7 bases. Looked up from germline, CDR1 is MGHRA and CDR2 is YSYEKL. V trimming: 1 base; J trimming: 0 bases; junction bases outside the gene matches: 12. The CDR3 runs 19 residues. For the CDR3, the DNA is TGCGCCAGCAGCCAAGCCGGGACAGACAATACTGCCTCTGGAAACACCATATATTTT. Residues: CASSQAGTDNTASGNTIYF.

The table lists this clonotype with a few counts. The chain has TRBV29-1 and TRBJ1-5; 9 bases match TRBD1. Germline trimming cut 6 bases from V and 3 bases from J; bases unmatched to any gene: 9. Germline CDR1 and CDR2: SQVTM and ANQGSEA. The CDR3 has 15 residues. In nucleotides, the CDR3 is TGCAGCGTGCCCGCCGGGACAGGGATCAATCAGCCCCAGCATTTT. Its translation is CSVPAGTGINQPQHF.

In this sample, this clonotype turned up a few times. The chain's CDR3 is CASSPSGGQTYEQYF. In DNA, the CDR3 is TGTGCCAGCAGTCCGTCCGGGGGCCAGACCTACGAGCAGTACTTC. The chain combines TRBV6-5 with TRBJ2-7; D assignment may be TRBD1 or TRBD2 (6 bases each). The CDR3 spans 15 residues. The germline V gene encodes CDR1 MNHEY and CDR2 SVGAGI. V dropped 5 bases and J dropped 2 bases, with 16 bases sitting between them.

This clonotype showed up just a few times. The V gene is TRBV10-3, the J gene TRBJ2-1; TRBD1 might be the D (6 bases). This CDR3 has 15 residues. V lost 5 bases and J lost 0, with 11 bases in between. CDR1 is ENHRY and CDR2 is SYGVKD in the germline V gene. The CDR3 protein is CAISRQVASYNEQFF. DNA for the CDR3: TGTGCCATCAGTAGACAGGTCGCCTCCTACAATGAGCAGTTCTTC.

The V and J genes are TRBV28 and TRBJ2-1; D tentatively reads TRBD1 or TRBD2 (6 bases each). Deletions cut 3 bases from V and 0 bases from J, with 21 bases between. The CDR3 totals 19 residues. Germline V CDR1 and CDR2: MDHEN, SYDVKM. The CDR3 DNA reads TGTGCCAGCAGTTTTTTCGTACAGGGAGGAATAAGCTCCTACAATGAGCAGTTCTTC. Protein sequence: CASSFFVQGGISSYNEQFF.

This clonotype was seen a few times. The rearrangement joins TRBV4-2 to TRBJ2-3, with 7 bases that match TRBD2. The length of the CDR3 is 15 residues. CDR1 is LGHNA and CDR2 is YNFKEQ in the germline V gene. J lost 1 base, V lost 2 bases, and 3 bases had no gene match. The CDR3 nucleotides are TGTGCCAGCAGCCAAAGGACTAGAGGCACAGATACGCAGTATTTT. Its translation: CASSQRTRGTDTQYF.

This clonotype was picked up a small number of times. This chain joins TRBV6-1 and TRBJ1-2; D is unclear. V lost 2 bases and J lost 3, with 7 bases in between. CDR3 size: 13 residues. The germline V gene encodes CDR1 MNHNS and CDR2 SASEGT. CDR3 residues: CASSEPPDYGYTF. Written as DNA, the CDR3 is TGTGCCAGCAGTGAACCGCCAGACTATGGCTACACCTTC.